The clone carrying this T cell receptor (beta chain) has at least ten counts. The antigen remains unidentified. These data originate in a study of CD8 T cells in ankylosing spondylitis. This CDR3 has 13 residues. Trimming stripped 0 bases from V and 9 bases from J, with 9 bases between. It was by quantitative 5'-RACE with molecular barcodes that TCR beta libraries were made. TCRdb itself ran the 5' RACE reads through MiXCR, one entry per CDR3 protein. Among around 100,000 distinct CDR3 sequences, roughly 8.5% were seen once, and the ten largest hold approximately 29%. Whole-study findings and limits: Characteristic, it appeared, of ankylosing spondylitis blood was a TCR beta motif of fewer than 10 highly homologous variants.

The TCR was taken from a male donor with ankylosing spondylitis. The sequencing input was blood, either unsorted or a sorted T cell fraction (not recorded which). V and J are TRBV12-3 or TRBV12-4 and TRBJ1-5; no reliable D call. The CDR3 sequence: CASSLAPDRPQHF. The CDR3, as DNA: TGTGCCAGCAGTTTAGCGCCAGATCGGCCCCAGCATTTT.